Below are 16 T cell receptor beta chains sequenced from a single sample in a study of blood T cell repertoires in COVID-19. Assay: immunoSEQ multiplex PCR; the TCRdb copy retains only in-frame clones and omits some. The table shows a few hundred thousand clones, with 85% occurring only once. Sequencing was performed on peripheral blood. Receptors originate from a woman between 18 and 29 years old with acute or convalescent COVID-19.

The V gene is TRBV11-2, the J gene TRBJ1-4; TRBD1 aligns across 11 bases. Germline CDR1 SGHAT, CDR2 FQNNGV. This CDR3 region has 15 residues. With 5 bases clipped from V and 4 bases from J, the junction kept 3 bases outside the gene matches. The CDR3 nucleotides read TGTGCCAGCAGCACCGGGACAGGGGGTAATGAAAAACTGTTTTTT. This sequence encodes CASSTGTGGNEKLFF.

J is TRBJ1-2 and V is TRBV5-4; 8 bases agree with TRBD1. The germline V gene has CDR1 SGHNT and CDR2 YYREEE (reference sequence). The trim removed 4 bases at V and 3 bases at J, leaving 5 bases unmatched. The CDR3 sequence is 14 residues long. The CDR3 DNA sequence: TGTGCCAGCAGCACGCAGGGGGCTGACTATGGCTACACCTTC. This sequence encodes CASSTQGADYGYTF.

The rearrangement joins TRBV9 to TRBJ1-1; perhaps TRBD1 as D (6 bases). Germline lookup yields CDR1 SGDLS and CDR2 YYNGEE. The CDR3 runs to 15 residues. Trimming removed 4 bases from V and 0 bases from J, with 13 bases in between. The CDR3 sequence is CASSSGQILNTEAFF. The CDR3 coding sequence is TGTGCCAGCAGCTCCGGACAGATCTTGAACACTGAAGCTTTCTTT. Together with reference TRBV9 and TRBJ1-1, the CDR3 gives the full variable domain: DSGVTQTPKHLITATGQRVTLRCSPRSGDLSVYWYQQSLDQGLQFLIQYYNGEERAKGNILERFSAQQFPDLHSELNLSSLELGDSALYFCASSSGQILNTEAFFGQGTRLTVV.

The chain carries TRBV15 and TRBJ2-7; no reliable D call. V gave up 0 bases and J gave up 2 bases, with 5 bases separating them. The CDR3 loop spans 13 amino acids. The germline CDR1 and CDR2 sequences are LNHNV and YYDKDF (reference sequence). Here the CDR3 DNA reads TGTGCCACCAGCAGAGAGGGCACCTACGAGCAGTACTTC. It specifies CATSREGTYEQYF.

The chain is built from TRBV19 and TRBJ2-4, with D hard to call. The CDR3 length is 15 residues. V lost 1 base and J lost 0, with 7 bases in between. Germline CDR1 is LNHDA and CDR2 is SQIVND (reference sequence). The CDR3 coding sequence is TGTGCCAGTAGTATAGGGCAGGTAGCCAAAAACATTCAGTACTTC. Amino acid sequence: CASSIGQVAKNIQYF.

CDR3 nucleotide sequence: TGTGCCAGCAGCGTCGGACTTAACAATGAGCAGTTCTTC. Its protein is CASSVGLNNEQFF. V and J are TRBV11-3 and TRBJ2-1, with D possibly matching TRBD2 (5 bases). Trimming left V 5 bases short and J 5 bases short, with 10 bases between. Germline V gene sequence: CDR1 SGHNT, CDR2 YENEEA. The CDR3 runs to 13 residues.

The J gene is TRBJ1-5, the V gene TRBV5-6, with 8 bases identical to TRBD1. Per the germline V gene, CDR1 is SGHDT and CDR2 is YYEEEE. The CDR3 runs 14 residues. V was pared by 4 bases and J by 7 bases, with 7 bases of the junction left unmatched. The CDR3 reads CASSRGQGGQPQHF. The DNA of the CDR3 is TGTGCCAGCAGCAGAGGACAGGGTGGACAGCCCCAGCATTTT. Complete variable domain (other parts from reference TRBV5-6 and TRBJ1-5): DAGVTQSPTHLIKTRGQQVTLRCSPKSGHDTVSWYQQALGQGPQFIFQYYEEEERQRGNFPDRFSGHQFPNYSSELNVNALLLGDSALYLCASSRGQGGQPQHFGDGTRLSIL.

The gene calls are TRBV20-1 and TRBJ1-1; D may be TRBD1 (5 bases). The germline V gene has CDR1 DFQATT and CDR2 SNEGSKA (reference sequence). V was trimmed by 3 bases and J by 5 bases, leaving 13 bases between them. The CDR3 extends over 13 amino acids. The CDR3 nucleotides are TGCAGTGCTAGTGGGCAGGGTAAGACTGAAGCTTTCTTT. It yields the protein CSASGQGKTEAFF.

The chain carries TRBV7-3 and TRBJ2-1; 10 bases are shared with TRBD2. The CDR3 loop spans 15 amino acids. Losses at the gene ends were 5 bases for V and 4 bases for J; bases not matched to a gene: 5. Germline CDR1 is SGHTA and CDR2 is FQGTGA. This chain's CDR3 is CASSPTSGLYNEQFF. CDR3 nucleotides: TGTGCCAGCAGCCCGACTAGCGGGCTATACAATGAGCAGTTCTTC.

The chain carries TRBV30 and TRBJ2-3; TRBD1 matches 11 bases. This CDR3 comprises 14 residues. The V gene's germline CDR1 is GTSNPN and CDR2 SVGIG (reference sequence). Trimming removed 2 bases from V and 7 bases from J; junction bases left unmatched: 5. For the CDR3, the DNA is TGTGCCTGGAGTTGGACAGGGGGCGCAAATACGCAGTATTTT. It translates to CAWSWTGGANTQYF.

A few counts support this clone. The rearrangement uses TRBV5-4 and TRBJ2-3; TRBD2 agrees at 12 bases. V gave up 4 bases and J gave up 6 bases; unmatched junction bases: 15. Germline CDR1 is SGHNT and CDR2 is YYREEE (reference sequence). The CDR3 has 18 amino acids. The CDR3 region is CASSPRTSGAAGMDTQYF. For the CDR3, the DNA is TGTGCCAGCAGCCCCCGGACTAGCGGGGCCGCAGGGATGGATACGCAGTATTTT.

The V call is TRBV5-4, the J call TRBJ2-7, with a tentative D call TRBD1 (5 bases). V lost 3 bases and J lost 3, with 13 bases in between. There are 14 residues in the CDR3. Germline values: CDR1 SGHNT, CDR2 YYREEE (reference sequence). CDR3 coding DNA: TGTGCCAGCAGCTCAGGGAACGGTGTCTACGAGCAGTACTTC. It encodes CASSSGNGVYEQYF.

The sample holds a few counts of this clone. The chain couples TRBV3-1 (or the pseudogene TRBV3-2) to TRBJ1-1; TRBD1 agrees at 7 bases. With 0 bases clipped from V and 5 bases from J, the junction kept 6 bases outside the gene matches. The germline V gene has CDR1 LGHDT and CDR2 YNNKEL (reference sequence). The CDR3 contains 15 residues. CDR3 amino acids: CASSQDVRGRTEAFF. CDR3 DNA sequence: TGTGCCAGCAGCCAAGATGTCAGGGGGAGAACTGAAGCTTTCTTT.

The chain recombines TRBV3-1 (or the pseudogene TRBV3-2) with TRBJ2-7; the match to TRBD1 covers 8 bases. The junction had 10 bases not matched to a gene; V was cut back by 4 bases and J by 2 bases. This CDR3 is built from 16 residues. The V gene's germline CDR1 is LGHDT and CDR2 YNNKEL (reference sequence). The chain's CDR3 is CASSLTGTGNPYEQYF. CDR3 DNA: TGTGCCAGCAGCCTAACGGGGACAGGCAATCCCTACGAGCAGTACTTC.

The CDR3 bases are TGTGCCAGCAGTGAAATCCAGGTTCAGCCCCAGCATTTT. Translating it yields CASSEIQVQPQHF. The V call is TRBV2, the J call TRBJ1-5; D gene ambiguous. Deletions cut 2 bases from V and 6 bases from J, with 8 bases between. The CDR3 sequence is 13 residues long. Germline values: CDR1 SNHLY, CDR2 FYNNEI. Together with reference TRBV2 and TRBJ1-5, the CDR3 gives the full variable domain: EPEVTQTPSHQVTQMGQEVILRCVPISNHLYFYWYRQILGQKVEFLVSFYNNEISEKSEIFDDQFSVERPDGSNFTLKIRSTKLEDSAMYFCASSEIQVQPQHFGDGTRLSIL.

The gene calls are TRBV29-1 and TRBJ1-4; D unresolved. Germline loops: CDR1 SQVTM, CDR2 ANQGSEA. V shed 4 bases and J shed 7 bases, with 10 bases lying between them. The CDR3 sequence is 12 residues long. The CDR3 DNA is TGCAGCGTTGGGGCAGATAGTGAAAAACTGTTTTTT. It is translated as CSVGADSEKLFF.